Listed here is a single T cell receptor (beta chain). What it recognizes is unknown. This record belongs to a study of identical twins. The study, taken as a whole, reports: In cord blood, abundant beta clonotypes had fewer insertions; memory showed no trend. Cross-sectional statistical analysis was relied on for the conclusions, without the same donors being followed. Twins shared out-of-frame alpha sequences with excess low generation probability.

Trimming cost V 2 bases and J 2 bases; bases outside gene matches: 13. Germline CDR1 and CDR2: LGHDT and YNNKEL (reference sequence). The CDR3 runs to 18 residues. Healthy Caucasians alone served as donors. Each CDR3 protein gets one entry after TCRdb re-called the 5' RACE reads with MiXCR. The table shows some 600,000 distinct CDR3 sequences, with roughly 6.6% occurring only once. This same sample was also part of a study on yellow fever vaccine responses in identical twins.

The rearrangement links TRBV3-1 to TRBJ2-7, with 9 bases fitting TRBD1. This sequence was found in a woman aged 18-30 years in good health. Sequencing used PBMCs. CDR3 loop: CASSQSRDRARPAYEQYF. The CDR3 region has the DNA TGTGCCAGCAGCCAATCCCGGGACAGGGCCCGACCCGCCTACGAGCAGTACTTC.